This T cell receptor beta chain was recovered during a study of cytomegalovirus exposure and HLA in healthy donors. Study-level results: As a later analysis showed, several of the most significant clusters appeared to be linked to common viral pathogens.

The PCR contained 60 Vbeta and 13 Jbeta primers. Assay used: immunoSEQ multiplex PCR; TCRdb lists only in-frame clones, some missing. Seen here are approximately 170,000 clones, 78% observed once, and the top ten hold around 7%. Comments on this clone: Its matching antigen is unknown.

V lost 5 bases and J 0 bases, leaving 17 bases between the germline ends. This CDR3 spans 18 amino acids. Germline V gene sequence: CDR1 MDHEN, CDR2 SYDVKM. This clonotype was obtained from a woman between 40 and 50 years old in good health and CMV-seropositive. The rearrangement joins TRBV28 to TRBJ1-6, with D possibly being TRBD1 (6 bases). Sequencing used PBMCs. CDR3 sequence: CASSQPQGLDSYNSPLHF. As DNA, the CDR3 is TGTGCCAGCAGTCAACCTCAGGGGTTAGACTCCTATAATTCACCCCTCCACTTT.